This T cell receptor (beta chain) was observed in a study of regulatory T cells in long-lasting Graves disease (dated by TCRdb to the early 2020s). Background for the entire study: Persistent Graves' disease was defined as persistently positive TSH receptor autoantibodies together with antithyroid drug treatment for over 5 years. Persistent Graves' disease patients were compared with newly diagnosed Graves' disease patients by peripheral blood TCR sequencing and RNA sequencing. The study was conducted in China and was registered as a clinical trial. A total of roughly 35 samples underwent TCR sequencing, from 13 patients with persistent Graves' disease and roughly 20 patients with newly diagnosed Graves' disease. Persistent Graves' disease patients in the clinical cohort had taken antithyroid drugs for about 10.3 years on average. Study-wide conclusions, independent of this receptor: Compared with newly diagnosed patients, persistent Graves' disease patients had lower TCR Shannon entropy and fewer highly expanded clones, which suggests clonal expansion. Peripheral blood alone was examined, since thyroid tissue, which constituted the primary lesion, could not be accessed. Patients with persistent disease shared more public clonotypes (over 2,500) than newly diagnosed patients did (more than 900). The authors noted that the small sample size was a limitation that may lower accuracy. Sequencing and analysis were restricted to the TCR beta chain.

This sample's time point label indicates: persistent/refractory GD, antithyroid drugs over 5 years with positive TRAb. RNA was extracted from PBMCs in TRIzol for both TCR sequencing and RNA sequencing. The diagnosis of Graves' disease followed American Thyroid Association guidelines. Recruitment of patients was carried out at an endocrinology department in Xi'an, China. From each patient, around 8.3 milliliters of peripheral blood was collected into an EDTA anticoagulant tube. Ficoll Paque Plus density gradient separation was used to isolate PBMCs, and no further T cell sorting was performed. An Agilent 2100 Bioanalyzer and agarose gel were used to check RNA quality, while a NanoDrop 2000 measured RNA concentration. As for this clonotype: Its cognate antigen has yet to be identified. No much larger clone is present one base from it, and per-base qualities are unavailable.

The library was obtained by multiplex PCR. The instrument was an Illumina HiSeq 4000. TCR beta libraries were built with iRepertoire HTBI primers and Arm-PCR amplification of CDR3 regions. Gel purification was performed on PCR products prior to sequencing. The original pipeline was this. A total of 62 TRBV and more than twelve TRBJ segments were identified across samples and were used for gene usage analysis of CDR3 amino acid clonotypes. Filtered high-quality paired reads were merged into contigs using COPE and FqMerger. Contigs were aligned with BLAST to IMGT TRBV, TRBD and TRBJ reference genes, and CDR3 was defined per IMGT. Any clonotype with a frequency above 0.1% was classified as a highly expanded clone. Shannon entropy served as the measure of repertoire diversity, while the Gini coefficient captured V-J evenness. Public clonotypes were defined as clonotypes shared by more than one individual. TCRdb itself trimmed the public reads at Q25 with fastp, ran MiXCR and retained productive beta chains. CDR3 protein duplicates are merged, each entry listing the most common genes and DNA. It is TCRdb's table, rather than the study itself, that gives the V and J calls and clone size. This sample has fewer than 450,000 distinct CDR3 sequences in its table, and around a quarter of those were observed once. The ten top clones hold around 26% of the sample.

The clonotype comes from a female donor with Graves disease. Sequencing was performed on peripheral blood mononuclear cells (PBMCs), taken when the disease was refractory, from a patient treated with antithyroid drugs.

The CDR3 has the sequence CASSPDLATIYEQYF. The nucleotide sequence reads as follows: TGCGCCAGCAGCCCCGATCTAGCGACAATCTACGAGCAGTACTTC. The rearranged segments are TRBV5-1 and TRBJ2-7; a weak D assignment points to TRBD2 (6 bases agree). The CDR3 spans 15 residues, from the cysteine through the phenylalanine. Just CDR3 DNA is preserved here, 45 bases in frame from base 1. The trim is 4 bases for V and 3 bases for J, with a gap of 17 bases between the germline ends. Looking up the germline V gene yields CDR1 SGHRS and CDR2 YFSETQ.